Below, one TCR beta chain is given with its context. The sample comes from a study of T cells in Graves' hyperthyroidism and ophthalmopathy. This CDR3 has 15 amino acids. V lost 5 bases to trimming and J lost 4 bases; unmatched junction nucleotides: 10. Germline V gene sequence: CDR1 SGHTA, CDR2 FQGNSA. Regions amplified from RNA transcripts were the TCR beta CDR3 regions. An initial round of RT-PCR targeting the TCR CDR3 relied on the HTBI primer set. MiXCR, applied by TCRdb to the multiplex PCR reads, yields one record per CDR3 protein. The sample lists approximately 610,000 distinct CDR3 sequences, roughly 14% occurring once. The study excluded patients with uncontrolled infection, other autoimmune disease, pregnancy or lactation.

Sequencing used blood. This TCR came from a woman in her thirties or forties with Graves' ophthalmopathy. This sequence joins TRBV7-2 and TRBJ1-2; 7 bases align to TRBD1. In nucleotides, the CDR3 is TGTGCCAGCAGCCTACGAGGGACAGTAATCTATGGCTACACCTTC. Translating it yields CASSLRGTVIYGYTF.